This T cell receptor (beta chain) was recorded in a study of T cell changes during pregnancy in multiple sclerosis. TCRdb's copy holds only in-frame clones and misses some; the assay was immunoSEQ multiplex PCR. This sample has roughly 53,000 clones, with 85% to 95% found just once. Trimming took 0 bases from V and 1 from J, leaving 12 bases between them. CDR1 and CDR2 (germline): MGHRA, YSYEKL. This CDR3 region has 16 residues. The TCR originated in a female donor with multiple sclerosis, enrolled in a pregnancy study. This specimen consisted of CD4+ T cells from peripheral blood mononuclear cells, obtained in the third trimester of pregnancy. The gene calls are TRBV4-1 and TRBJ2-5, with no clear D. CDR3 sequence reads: CASSQETPRVQETQYF. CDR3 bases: TGCGCCAGCAGCCAAGAAACCCCGCGAGTCCAAGAGACCCAGTACTTC.